This TCR beta chain was captured by sequencing in a study of Ad26.COV2.S vaccination and SARS-CoV-2 variants. Treatment meaning: 19 received Ad26.COV2.S at low or high dose, single or two shots; about five received placebo; per-sample allocation not given. It was on day 63 after the first vaccine or placebo injection that samples were taken. TCRdb's table, derived via immunoSEQ multiplex PCR, lists solely in-frame clones and lacks some. The sample includes 300,000 to 350,000 clones, about 88% of them seen just once. Trimming cost V 5 bases and J 10 bases; bases outside gene matches: 13. This CDR3 is 14 amino acids long. Germline V gene data show CDR1 as MNHEY and CDR2 as SMNVEV (reference sequence).

The material was peripheral blood, obtained in a trial of Ad26.COV2.S vaccine versus placebo. This rearrangement joins TRBV27 to TRBJ1-1; TRBD1 matches 7 bases. The TCR originated in a person aged 18-60 years who received the Ad26.COV2.S COVID-19 vaccine or a placebo. CDR3 loop: CASSLSPQGGGAFF. DNA for the CDR3: TGTGCCAGCAGTCTCTCCCCCCAGGGGGGGGGAGCTTTCTTT.